This TCR beta chain was retrieved from a study of T cell responses to AZD1222 COVID-19 vaccine. Study results and caveats: Nearly half of spike-specific TCRs reportedly go after variant regions that carry no mutations. Spike-specific TCRs gained breadth and depth after people received two AZD1222 doses.

As regards this clone: The antigen is unknown.

Data came from immunoSEQ multiplex PCR; TCRdb stores just in-frame clones and leaves some out. Here the sample spans 100,000 to 150,000 clones, about 90% being singletons. The TCR comes from an adult in good health. This specimen was peripheral blood, taken on day 0 of AZD1222 vaccination.

The CDR3 sequence is CAWSNRGYGGYTF. The CDR3, as DNA: TGTGCCTGGAGCAACAGGGGCTATGGAGGCTACACCTTC. The rearrangement joins TRBV30 to TRBJ1-2, with 7 bases fitting TRBD1. The CDR3 is 13 amino acids. Germline V gene sequence: CDR1 GTSNPN, CDR2 SVGIG (reference sequence). The V and J ends lost 3 bases and 8 bases, in that order; junction bases with no gene match: 9. The full variable domain, in which reference TRBV30 and TRBJ1-2 provide the parts outside the CDR3, is SQTIHQWPATLVQPVGSPLSLECTVEGTSNPNLYWYRQAAGRGLQLLFYSVGIGQISSEVPQNLSASRPQDRQFILSSKKLLLSDSGFYLCAWSNRGYGGYTFGSGTRLTVV.